This TCR beta chain comes out of a study of blood T cell repertoires in COVID-19. Study-level information: T cells, B-cell-depleted T cells, or PBMCs provided the cDNA or gDNA that served as material.

V shed 0 bases, J shed 3 bases, and the junction held 7 bases outside the gene matches. The CDR3 is 16 amino acids. Germline V CDR1 and CDR2: SGHNT, YYREEE (reference sequence). Assay: immunoSEQ multiplex PCR; the TCRdb copy retains only in-frame clones and omits some. In the table there are 150,000 or so clones, around 82% of which are singletons. This TCR was sampled from a man between 18 and 29 years old with active or convalescent COVID-19. This sequence joins TRBV5-4 and TRBJ2-3, with 7 bases matching TRBD2. The sequencing sample was made of peripheral blood. The CDR3 DNA reads as TGTGCCAGCAGCTTGGGACTAGCCCAGTCGACAGATACGCAGTATTTT. As protein: CASSLGLAQSTDTQYF.